This T cell receptor (beta chain) was captured in a study of CD8 T cells in Susac syndrome (dated by TCRdb to between 2018 and 2021). Looking at the study overall: The study used repertoire sequencing to test whether antigen drove CD8+ T cell activation and differentiation in Susac syndrome.

As for this clonotype: Its specific antigen is unknown. Base qualities are not at hand, and no much larger clone is one base apart.

The paper as a whole reports these results and caveats: The number of individuals in the TCR sequencing and HLA analysis was acknowledged as relatively small.

Peripheral blood CD8+ and CD4+ T cells from healthy donors, Susac syndrome patients and multiple sclerosis patients were profiled using high-throughput TCR beta sequencing. Treatment-naive patients with stable or active relapsing-remitting disease fulfilling revised McDonald criteria were used as multiple sclerosis controls. Bulk CD8+ and CD4+ T cells were purified by magnetic negative isolation, whereas CD8+ TEMRA cells were enriched by FACS. Blood was drawn into EDTA tubes, processed within 24 hours, and PBMCs were isolated by density gradient centrifugation. PBMCs destined for TCR sequencing were cryopreserved in liquid nitrogen and later thawed in a 37 °C water bath. The sorted or isolated CD4+, CD8+ and CD8+ TEMRA cells had a purity of 90% or higher. RNA was extracted using the RNeasy kit, and roughly 0.5 to 1 microgram was reverse transcribed with random hexamers. The immunoSEQ multiplex PCR assay, which covers 54 Vbeta and 13 Jbeta segments, was used to amplify TCR beta CDR3 regions. PCR amplification bias was corrected using a synthetic template baseline for primer optimization and computational correction. As for the authors' bioinformatics: Only productive sequences were kept, with reads annotated to V, D and J genes according to IMGT and analyzed in immunoSEQ Analyzer. Clonality was calculated as one minus the Shannon entropy normalized by log2 of the number of productive unique sequences. For each patient and control, public and private clones were evaluated within the 100 most prevalent clones. Clones were defined as Susac-specific when absent from the healthy and MS cohorts, from about 970 published viral clones and from other ImmuneACCESS disease sequences. TCRdb reprocessed the public reads (quality trimming at Q25 with fastp, clone calling with MiXCR) and kept in-frame beta chains. Each CDR3 protein appears once, grouped with its most common genes and DNA. Here the V and J calls rest on TCRdb's processing, not on the authors' analysis. The sample records 300,000 to 350,000 distinct CDR3 sequences, around 90% of which are singletons. The ten largest make up roughly 0.064% of the sample.

The germline V gene encodes CDR1 SNHLY and CDR2 FYNNEI. Between the V and J ends, shortened by 8 bases and 11 bases respectively, the junction contains 21 bases. Reading from cysteine to phenylalanine, the CDR3 counts 14 amino acids. Just CDR3 DNA is preserved here, 42 bases in frame from base 1. The TCR comes from a human donor with multiple sclerosis. The rearrangement joined TRBV2 to TRBJ1-4, with TRBD1 tentatively as D gene (5 bases match). The sequenced sample consisted of CD4+ T cells from PBMCs. The CDR3 protein sequence reads: CASRVGGVRPKLFF. DNA sequence: TGTGCCAGCCGAGTCGGGGGGGTTCGTCCCAAACTGTTTTTT.